This is a list of T cell receptor beta chains from one sample in a study of PD-L1 blockade in urothelial cancer. Libraries were prepared by immunoSEQ multiplex PCR; TCRdb keeps only in-frame clonotypes and omits some of them. The table shows under 40,000 clones, with about nine tenths occurring only once. The sample was PBMCs, taken around atezolizumab (anti-PD-L1) treatment. Receptor source: a man aged 65-85 years with urothelial cancer. Each CDR3 is given with its conserved first and last residue. The order of the fields is J gene, clone size, V gene, D gene, CDR3 DNA, CDR3 protein. The D gene is left open where the match is weak. Size values are once, few and many counts, or a class for expanded clones, and some rows have none.

j_gene: TRBJ1-2
abundance: .
v_gene: TRBV11-2
d_gene: .
CDR3nt: TGTGCCAGCAGCTCCCTACAGGGTGGCTACACCTTC
CDR3aa: CASSSLQGGYTF

j_gene: TRBJ1-5
abundance: .
v_gene: TRBV19
d_gene: .
CDR3nt: TGTGCCAGTAATTGGGGGGACTCGCCCCAGCATTTT
CDR3aa: CASNWGDSPQHF

j_gene: TRBJ2-7
abundance: few
v_gene: TRBV30
d_gene: TRBD2
CDR3nt: TGTGCCTGGAGAGTCGGGCGGGGGATCTACGAGCAGTACTTC
CDR3aa: CAWRVGRGIYEQYF

j_gene: TRBJ2-1
abundance: .
v_gene: TRBV6-1
d_gene: TRBD2
CDR3nt: TGTGCCAGCAGTGAGGGGAGTTGGCGGGAGATGGATGAGCAGTTCTTC
CDR3aa: CASSEGSWREMDEQFF

j_gene: TRBJ1-2
abundance: .
v_gene: TRBV6-6
d_gene: .
CDR3nt: TGTGCCAGCAGCCTCATAGGAGGCTATGGCTACACCTTC
CDR3aa: CASSLIGGYGYTF

j_gene: TRBJ1-2
abundance: .
v_gene: TRBV27
d_gene: .
CDR3nt: TGTGCCAGCAGTTTTTATGGTTCTGGCCAAACAGGGTTACCCTATGGTCGCTACACCTTC
CDR3aa: CASSFYGSGQTGLPYGRYTF

j_gene: TRBJ2-3
abundance: .
v_gene: TRBV30
d_gene: TRBD1
CDR3nt: TGTGCCTGGAACAGGGGTCCAGATACGCAGTATTTT
CDR3aa: CAWNRGPDTQYF

j_gene: TRBJ1-5
abundance: .
v_gene: TRBV30
d_gene: .
CDR3nt: TGTGCCTGGAGTGTACAGGGACAGCCCCAGCATTTT
CDR3aa: CAWSVQGQPQHF

j_gene: TRBJ2-5
abundance: .
v_gene: TRBV28
d_gene: TRBD1
CDR3nt: TGTGCCAGCTTCGGACAGGGAGAGGAGACCCAGTACTTC
CDR3aa: CASFGQGEETQYF

j_gene: TRBJ2-5
abundance: .
v_gene: TRBV5-1
d_gene: TRBD1
CDR3nt: TGCGCCAGCAGCATATCAGGGGGCTCGGAGACCCAGTACTTC
CDR3aa: CASSISGGSETQYF

j_gene: TRBJ1-2
abundance: .
v_gene: TRBV2
d_gene: .
CDR3nt: TGTGCCAGCAGTGAAGAGCTTAACTATGGCTACACCTTC
CDR3aa: CASSEELNYGYTF

j_gene: TRBJ2-7
abundance: .
v_gene: TRBV5-1
d_gene: TRBD2
CDR3nt: TGCGCCAGCAGCTTGGAATTCGGCGGGAGAAGCTACGAGCAGTACTTC
CDR3aa: CASSLEFGGRSYEQYF

j_gene: TRBJ2-1
abundance: once
v_gene: TRBV7-3
d_gene: TRBD1
CDR3nt: TGTGCCAGCAGCCTGGACAGGCAATACAATGAGCAGTTCTTC
CDR3aa: CASSLDRQYNEQFF

j_gene: TRBJ2-6
abundance: .
v_gene: TRBV5-5
d_gene: .
CDR3nt: TGTGCCAGCAGCTGGACAGCTGGGGCCAACGTCCTGACTTTC
CDR3aa: CASSWTAGANVLTF

j_gene: TRBJ1-5
abundance: .
v_gene: TRBV5-6
d_gene: TRBD1
CDR3nt: TGTGCCAGCAGCGCCCGGACAGGGATAAGAGGCAATCAGCCCCAGCATTTT
CDR3aa: CASSARTGIRGNQPQHF

j_gene: TRBJ1-2
abundance: .
v_gene: TRBV6-5
d_gene: .
CDR3nt: TGTGCCAGCAGCTACTCTATACGACAGGCCTATGGCTACACCTTC
CDR3aa: CASSYSIRQAYGYTF

j_gene: TRBJ1-1
abundance: .
v_gene: TRBV6-5
d_gene: .
CDR3nt: TGTGCCAGCAGTTACTCCCTTGCGCAGGGCTCGACTGAAGCTTTCTTT
CDR3aa: CASSYSLAQGSTEAFF

j_gene: TRBJ2-3
abundance: .
v_gene: TRBV4-2
d_gene: .
CDR3nt: TGTGCCAGCAGTCTCACGACTGGGGGGAGCACAGATACGCAGTATTTT
CDR3aa: CASSLTTGGSTDTQYF

j_gene: TRBJ2-7
abundance: .
v_gene: TRBV6-4
d_gene: TRBD1
CDR3nt: TGTGCCAGCAGTCCACAGGGGGCTTCAACCTACGAGCAGTACTTC
CDR3aa: CASSPQGASTYEQYF

j_gene: TRBJ2-7
abundance: once
v_gene: TRBV9
d_gene: TRBD2
CDR3nt: TGTGCCAGCAGCCCCGCCCCCAGCGGGACCTTTTACGAGCAGTACTTC
CDR3aa: CASSPAPSGTFYEQYF

j_gene: TRBJ2-7
abundance: .
v_gene: TRBV6-5
d_gene: .
CDR3nt: TGTGCCAGCAGTTACTCGAGTCCAGGGTGGGTAGACGAGCAGTACTTC
CDR3aa: CASSYSSPGWVDEQYF

j_gene: TRBJ2-3
abundance: .
v_gene: TRBV5-4
d_gene: TRBD2
CDR3nt: TGTGCCAGCAGCTTGGCCGGGAGGGCCTCAGCAGATACGCAGTATTTT
CDR3aa: CASSLAGRASADTQYF

j_gene: TRBJ2-7
abundance: .
v_gene: TRBV29-1
d_gene: TRBD1
CDR3nt: TGCAGCATACGGACAGGCTCCTACGAGCAGTACTTC
CDR3aa: CSIRTGSYEQYF

j_gene: TRBJ1-1
abundance: .
v_gene: TRBV2
d_gene: .
CDR3nt: TGTGCCAGCACTCTTCGAGGGATATCTATGAACACTGAAGCTTTCTTT
CDR3aa: CASTLRGISMNTEAFF

j_gene: TRBJ2-4
abundance: few
v_gene: TRBV9
d_gene: .
CDR3nt: TGTGCCAGCAGCGCCGGGACTCCTGGAAACATTCAGTACTTC
CDR3aa: CASSAGTPGNIQYF

j_gene: TRBJ1-4
abundance: .
v_gene: TRBV27
d_gene: TRBD1
CDR3nt: TGTGCCAGCAGTCAACGATCACCACAGGGGTTGTGGGTAAAACTGTTTTTT
CDR3aa: CASSQRSPQGLWVKLFF

j_gene: TRBJ2-3
abundance: .
v_gene: TRBV5-1
d_gene: .
CDR3nt: TGCGCCAGCAGCTTACAGGGCCCAGGCACAGATACGCAGTATTTT
CDR3aa: CASSLQGPGTDTQYF

j_gene: TRBJ2-2
abundance: .
v_gene: TRBV6-1
d_gene: .
CDR3nt: TGTGCCAGCAGAGTCAGGGGAACGAACACCGGGGAGCTGTTTTTT
CDR3aa: CASRVRGTNTGELFF

j_gene: TRBJ1-1
abundance: .
v_gene: TRBV29-1
d_gene: .
CDR3nt: TGCAGCGTTGGCCCGGGAACTGAAGCTTTCTTT
CDR3aa: CSVGPGTEAFF

j_gene: TRBJ1-1
abundance: .
v_gene: TRBV27
d_gene: .
CDR3nt: TGTGCCAGCAGCCTGGGGGCAGGGAGTACTGAAGCTTTCTTT
CDR3aa: CASSLGAGSTEAFF

j_gene: TRBJ1-5
abundance: once
v_gene: TRBV9
d_gene: .
CDR3nt: TGTGCCAGCAGCGCCTCAGGGGGCAATCAGCCCCAGCATTTT
CDR3aa: CASSASGGNQPQHF

j_gene: TRBJ2-3
abundance: .
v_gene: TRBV4-1
d_gene: TRBD2
CDR3nt: TGCGCCAGCAGCCAGAGGATGACTAGCGAGGGTGATACGCAGTATTTT
CDR3aa: CASSQRMTSEGDTQYF

j_gene: TRBJ2-3
abundance: .
v_gene: TRBV7-3
d_gene: TRBD1
CDR3nt: TGTGCCAGCAGCCGGGGGACAGGGCTGACAGATACGCAGTATTTT
CDR3aa: CASSRGTGLTDTQYF

j_gene: TRBJ2-5
abundance: once
v_gene: TRBV7-2
d_gene: TRBD2
CDR3nt: TGTGCCAGCAGCTTAGTCGCCTTCGGGACTAGCGGGGAAGAGACCCAGTACTTC
CDR3aa: CASSLVAFGTSGEETQYF

j_gene: TRBJ1-2
abundance: .
v_gene: TRBV6-1
d_gene: TRBD1
CDR3nt: TGTGCCAGCAGTGATCTTCCGACAGGGTCCAATGGCTACACCTTC
CDR3aa: CASSDLPTGSNGYTF

j_gene: TRBJ1-1
abundance: .
v_gene: TRBV11-2
d_gene: .
CDR3nt: TGTGCCAGCAGCATAAGGGGCATTTTAGAAGCTTTCTTT
CDR3aa: CASSIRGILEAFF

j_gene: TRBJ2-7
abundance: .
v_gene: TRBV27
d_gene: .
CDR3nt: TGTGCCAGCAGTTTATTCCGGGGGGCGGGTTTTTACGAGCAGTACTTC
CDR3aa: CASSLFRGAGFYEQYF

j_gene: TRBJ2-5
abundance: .
v_gene: TRBV5-1
d_gene: TRBD2
CDR3nt: TGCGCCAGCAGCCCAGGACTAGCGGGAGGTCAAGAGACCCAGTACTTC
CDR3aa: CASSPGLAGGQETQYF

j_gene: TRBJ2-7
abundance: .
v_gene: TRBV7-2
d_gene: TRBD2
CDR3nt: TGTGCCAGCAGCCAGACTAGCGGGAGCTACGAGCAGTACTTC
CDR3aa: CASSQTSGSYEQYF

j_gene: TRBJ1-1
abundance: .
v_gene: TRBV30
d_gene: .
CDR3nt: TGTGCCTGGAGTACAGGCAGAAACACTGAAGCTTTCTTT
CDR3aa: CAWSTGRNTEAFF

j_gene: TRBJ1-1
abundance: once
v_gene: TRBV29-1
d_gene: .
CDR3nt: TGCAGCGTATCAAACAGGTTGGTGAACACTGAAGCTTTCTTT
CDR3aa: CSVSNRLVNTEAFF

j_gene: TRBJ2-1
abundance: .
v_gene: TRBV28
d_gene: TRBD2
CDR3nt: TGTGCCAGCAGTTTTTCTAGCGGGGGAGAATGGAATGAGCAGTTCTTC
CDR3aa: CASSFSSGGEWNEQFF

j_gene: TRBJ2-7
abundance: .
v_gene: TRBV9
d_gene: .
CDR3nt: TGTGCCAGCAGCGGGGGGGAGCGCAGACTTGACGAGCAGTACTTC
CDR3aa: CASSGGERRLDEQYF

j_gene: TRBJ2-2
abundance: .
v_gene: TRBV11-2
d_gene: TRBD2
CDR3nt: TGTGCCAGCAGCTTAGATTTGCTAGCGGGAGTGAACACCGGGGAGCTGTTTTTT
CDR3aa: CASSLDLLAGVNTGELFF

j_gene: TRBJ1-1
abundance: once
v_gene: TRBV6-5
d_gene: TRBD1
CDR3nt: TGTGCCAGCAGTTGGCAGACAGGGGATTTCTCTGAAGCTTTCTTT
CDR3aa: CASSWQTGDFSEAFF

j_gene: TRBJ2-2
abundance: .
v_gene: TRBV5-1
d_gene: .
CDR3nt: TGCGCCAGCAGCTTGGTTGAGGCCGGGGAGCTGTTTTTT
CDR3aa: CASSLVEAGELFF